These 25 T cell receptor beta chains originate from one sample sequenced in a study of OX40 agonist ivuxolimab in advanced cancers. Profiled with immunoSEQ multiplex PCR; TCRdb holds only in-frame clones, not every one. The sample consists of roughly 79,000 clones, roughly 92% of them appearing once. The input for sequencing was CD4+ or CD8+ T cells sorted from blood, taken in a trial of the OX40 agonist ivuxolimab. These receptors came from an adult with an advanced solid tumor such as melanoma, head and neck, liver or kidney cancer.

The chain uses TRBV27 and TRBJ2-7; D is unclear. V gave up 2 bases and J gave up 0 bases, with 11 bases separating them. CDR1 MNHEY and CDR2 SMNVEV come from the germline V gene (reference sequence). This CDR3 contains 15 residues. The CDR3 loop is CASSLLYSSSYEQYF. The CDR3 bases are TGTGCCAGCAGTTTACTTTACTCAAGCTCCTACGAGCAGTACTTC.

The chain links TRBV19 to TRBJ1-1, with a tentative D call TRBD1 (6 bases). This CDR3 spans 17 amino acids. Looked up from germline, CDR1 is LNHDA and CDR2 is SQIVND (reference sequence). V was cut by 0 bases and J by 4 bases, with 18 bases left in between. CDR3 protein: CASSIEDGFWGATEAFF. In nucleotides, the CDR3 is TGTGCCAGTAGTATAGAAGACGGCTTTTGGGGGGCCACTGAAGCTTTCTTT.

CDR3 in DNA: TGCGCCAGCAGCCAAGAAGGCTCATCCTACTACGAGCAGTACTTC. It translates to CASSQEGSSYYEQYF. The rearrangement links TRBV4-1 to TRBJ2-7; D gene unclear. V lost 0 bases and J lost 3, with 12 bases in between. This CDR3 has 15 amino acids. Germline values: CDR1 MGHRA, CDR2 YSYEKL.

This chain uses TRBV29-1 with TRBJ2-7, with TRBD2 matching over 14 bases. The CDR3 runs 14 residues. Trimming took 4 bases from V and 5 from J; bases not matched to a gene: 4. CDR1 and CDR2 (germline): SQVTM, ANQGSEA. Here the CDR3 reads CSVVGLAGVDEQYF. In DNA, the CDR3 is TGCAGCGTTGTGGGACTAGCGGGGGTCGACGAGCAGTACTTC.

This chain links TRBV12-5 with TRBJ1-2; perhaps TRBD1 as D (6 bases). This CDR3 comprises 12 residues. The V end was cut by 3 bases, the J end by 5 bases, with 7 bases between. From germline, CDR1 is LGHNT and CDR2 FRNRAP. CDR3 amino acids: CASGLGGYGYTF. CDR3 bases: TGTGCTAGTGGTTTAGGGGGGTATGGCTACACCTTC.

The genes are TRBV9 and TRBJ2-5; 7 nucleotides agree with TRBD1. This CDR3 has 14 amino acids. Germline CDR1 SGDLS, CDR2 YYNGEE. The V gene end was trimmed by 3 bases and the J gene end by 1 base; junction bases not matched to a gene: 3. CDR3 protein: CASSAGGLQETQYF. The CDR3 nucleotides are TGTGCCAGCAGCGCAGGGGGTCTCCAAGAGACCCAGTACTTC.

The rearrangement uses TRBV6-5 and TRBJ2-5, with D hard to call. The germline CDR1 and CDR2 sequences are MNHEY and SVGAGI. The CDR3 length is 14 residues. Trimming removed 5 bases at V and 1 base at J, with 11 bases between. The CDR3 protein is CASSTPRLQETQYF. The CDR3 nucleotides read TGTGCCAGCAGTACCCCACGGCTCCAAGAGACCCAGTACTTC.

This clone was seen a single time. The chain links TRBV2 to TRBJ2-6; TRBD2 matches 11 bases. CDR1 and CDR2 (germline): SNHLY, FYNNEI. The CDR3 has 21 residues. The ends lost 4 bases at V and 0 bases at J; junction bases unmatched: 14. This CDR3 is CASSARLASGGPTSGANVLTF. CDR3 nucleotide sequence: TGTGCCAGCAGTGCCCGTCTTGCTAGCGGGGGGCCCACCTCTGGGGCCAACGTCCTGACTTTC. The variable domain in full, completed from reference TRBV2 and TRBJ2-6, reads EPEVTQTPSHQVTQMGQEVILRCVPISNHLYFYWYRQILGQKVEFLVSFYNNEISEKSEIFDDQFSVERPDGSNFTLKIRSTKLEDSAMYFCASSARLASGGPTSGANVLTFGAGSRLTVL.

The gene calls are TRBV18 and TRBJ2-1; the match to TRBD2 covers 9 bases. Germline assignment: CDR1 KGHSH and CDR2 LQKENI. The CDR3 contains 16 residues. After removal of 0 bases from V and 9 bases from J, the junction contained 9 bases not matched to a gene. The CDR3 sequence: CASSPPAGGSLSEQFF. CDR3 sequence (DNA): TGTGCCAGCTCACCACCGGCGGGGGGGTCTCTTAGTGAGCAGTTCTTC. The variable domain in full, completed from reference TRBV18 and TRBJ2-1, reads NAGVMQNPRHLVRRRGQEARLRCSPMKGHSHVYWYRQLPEEGLKFMVYLQKENIIDESGMPKERFSAEFPKEGPSILRIQQVVRGDSAAYFCASSPPAGGSLSEQFFGPGTRLTVL.

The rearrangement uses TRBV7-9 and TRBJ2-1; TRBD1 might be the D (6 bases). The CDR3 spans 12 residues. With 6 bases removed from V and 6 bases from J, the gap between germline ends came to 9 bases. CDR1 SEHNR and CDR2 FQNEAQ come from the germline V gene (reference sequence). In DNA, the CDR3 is TGTGCCAGCAGACAGGGTAGCAATGAGCAGTTCTTC. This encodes CASRQGSNEQFF.

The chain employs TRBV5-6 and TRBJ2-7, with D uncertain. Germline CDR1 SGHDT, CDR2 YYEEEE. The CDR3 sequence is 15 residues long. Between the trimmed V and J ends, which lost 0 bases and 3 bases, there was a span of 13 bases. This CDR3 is CASSLVWTASYEQYF. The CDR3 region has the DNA TGTGCCAGCAGCTTGGTGTGGACCGCGAGCTACGAGCAGTACTTC.

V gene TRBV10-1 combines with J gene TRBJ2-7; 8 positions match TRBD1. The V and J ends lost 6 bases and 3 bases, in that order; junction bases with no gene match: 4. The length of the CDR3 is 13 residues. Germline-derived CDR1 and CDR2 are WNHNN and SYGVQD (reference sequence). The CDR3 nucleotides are TGCGCCAGCAGGAGGGACAGGTTCTACGAGCAGTACTTC. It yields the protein CASRRDRFYEQYF.

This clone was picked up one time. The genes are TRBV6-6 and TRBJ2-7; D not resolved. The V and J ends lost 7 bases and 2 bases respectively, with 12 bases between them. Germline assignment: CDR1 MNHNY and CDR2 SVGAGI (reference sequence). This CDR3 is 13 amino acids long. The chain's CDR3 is CASMPSGPYEQYF. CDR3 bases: TGTGCCAGCATGCCCTCCGGGCCCTACGAGCAGTACTTC.

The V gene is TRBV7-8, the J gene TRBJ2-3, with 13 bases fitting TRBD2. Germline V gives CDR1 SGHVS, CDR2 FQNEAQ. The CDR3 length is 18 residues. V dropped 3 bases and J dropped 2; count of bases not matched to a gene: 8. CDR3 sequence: CASSFGLAGATFTDTQYF. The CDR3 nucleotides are TGTGCCAGCAGCTTCGGACTAGCGGGGGCAACTTTCACAGATACGCAGTATTTT. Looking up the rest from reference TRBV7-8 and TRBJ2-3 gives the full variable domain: GAGVSQSPRYKVAKRGQDVALRCDPISGHVSLFWYQQALGQGPEFLTYFQNEAQLDKSGLPSDRFFAERPEGSVSTLKIQRTQQEDSAVYLCASSFGLAGATFTDTQYFGPGTRLTVL.

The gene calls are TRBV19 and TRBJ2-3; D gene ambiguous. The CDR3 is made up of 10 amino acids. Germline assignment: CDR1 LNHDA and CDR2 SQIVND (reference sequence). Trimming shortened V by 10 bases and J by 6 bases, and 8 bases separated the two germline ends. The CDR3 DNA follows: TGTGCCACTTTCTGGGATACGCAGTATTTT. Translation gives CATFWDTQYF.

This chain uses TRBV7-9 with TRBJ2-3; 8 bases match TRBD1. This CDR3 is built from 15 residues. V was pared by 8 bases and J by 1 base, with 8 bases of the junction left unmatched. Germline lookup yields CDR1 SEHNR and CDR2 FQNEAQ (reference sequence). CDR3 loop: CASGEPGQGTDTQYF. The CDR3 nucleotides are TGTGCCAGCGGAGAGCCGGGACAGGGCACAGATACGCAGTATTTT.

For the CDR3, the DNA is TGCGCCAGCAGCCAAGAATTGGGTCCAACTGGAAACACCATATATTTT. Translating it yields CASSQELGPTGNTIYF. The chain carries TRBV4-1 and TRBJ1-3; no clear D. CDR1 and CDR2 from the germline V gene are MGHRA and YSYEKL. The V end lost 0 bases, the J end lost 2 bases, and 11 bases lay between the germline ends. The CDR3 has 16 residues.

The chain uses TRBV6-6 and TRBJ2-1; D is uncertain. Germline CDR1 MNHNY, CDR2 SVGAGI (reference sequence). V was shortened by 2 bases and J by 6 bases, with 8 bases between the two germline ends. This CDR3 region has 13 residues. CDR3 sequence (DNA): TGTGCCAGCAGTTACGTTAACGCCAATGAGCAGTTCTTC. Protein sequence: CASSYVNANEQFF.

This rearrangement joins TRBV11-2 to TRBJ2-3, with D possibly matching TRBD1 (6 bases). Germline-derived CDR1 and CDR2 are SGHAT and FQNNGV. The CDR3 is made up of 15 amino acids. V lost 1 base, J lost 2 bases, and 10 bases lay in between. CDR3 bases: TGTGCCAGCAGCTTAGGGGGGCGGGTCACAGATACGCAGTATTTT. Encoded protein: CASSLGGRVTDTQYF.

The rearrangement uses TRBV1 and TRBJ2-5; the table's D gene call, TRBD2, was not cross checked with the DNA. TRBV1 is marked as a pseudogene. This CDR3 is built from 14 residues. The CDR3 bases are TGCACCAGAGGGGACTTTTCGGGTGGAGAGACCCAGTACTTC. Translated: CTRGDFSGGETQYF.

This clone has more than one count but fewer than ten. The CDR3 DNA reads TGTGCCAGCAGCACTACGGGGCAACCCTACGAGCAGTACTTC. As protein: CASSTTGQPYEQYF. The gene calls are TRBV5-5 and TRBJ2-7; D may match TRBD1 or TRBD2 (5 bases each). From germline, CDR1 is SGHKS and CDR2 YYEKEE (reference sequence). V lost 4 bases, J lost 2 bases, and 13 bases lay in between. This CDR3 comprises 14 residues.

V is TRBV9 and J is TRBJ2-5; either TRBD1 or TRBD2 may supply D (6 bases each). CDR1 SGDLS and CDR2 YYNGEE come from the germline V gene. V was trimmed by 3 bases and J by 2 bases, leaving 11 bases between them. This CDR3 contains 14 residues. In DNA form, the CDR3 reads TGTGCCAGCAGCGACGGGGGCTGGCAAGAGACCCAGTACTTC. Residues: CASSDGGWQETQYF.

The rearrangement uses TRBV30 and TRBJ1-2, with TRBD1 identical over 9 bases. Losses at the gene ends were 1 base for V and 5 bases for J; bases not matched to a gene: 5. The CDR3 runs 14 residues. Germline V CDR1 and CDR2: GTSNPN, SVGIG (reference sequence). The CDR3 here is CAWSGGQGVYGYTF. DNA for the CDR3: TGTGCCTGGAGTGGGGGACAGGGCGTATATGGCTACACCTTC.

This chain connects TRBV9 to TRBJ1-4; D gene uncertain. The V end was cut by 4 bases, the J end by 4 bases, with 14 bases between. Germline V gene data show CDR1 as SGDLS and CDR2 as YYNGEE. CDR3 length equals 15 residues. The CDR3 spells CASSPFASLNEKLFF. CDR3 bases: TGTGCCAGCAGCCCCTTCGCCAGTCTTAATGAAAAACTGTTTTTT.

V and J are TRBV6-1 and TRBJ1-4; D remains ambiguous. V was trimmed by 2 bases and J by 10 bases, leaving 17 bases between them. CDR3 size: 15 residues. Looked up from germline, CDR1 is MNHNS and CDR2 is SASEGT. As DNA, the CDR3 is TGTGCCAGCAGTGAATTAGGCAGTGTCGCGGGAAAACTGTTTTTT. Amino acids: CASSELGSVAGKLFF.